This TCR beta chain is drawn from a study of blood T cells in healthy people across ages. Through a sample-barcoded 5' primer and a J-beta primer mix, a second PCR was run for roughly 7 to 12 cycles. TCRdb reprocessed the 5' RACE reads via MiXCR and lists one record per CDR3 protein. The sample lists 1.5 million to 2 million distinct CDR3 sequences; around 48% were seen once. As concerns this clonotype: Its antigen is unknown.

Looked up from germline, CDR1 is SQVTM and CDR2 is ANQGSEA. The CDR3 contains 16 residues. After removal of 5 bases from V and 0 bases from J, the junction contained 9 bases not matched to a gene. Whole-study findings and limits: The recorded TCR beta diversity per million T cells decreased in a roughly linear manner with age.

The chain carries TRBV29-1 and TRBJ2-1; 8 positions agree with TRBD2. The TCR sequence derives from a woman in her thirties or forties in good health. Sequenced material: blood. The CDR3 region is CSVTGLAGSSYNEQFF. The CDR3 region has the DNA TGCAGCGTTACCGGACTAGCTGGTAGCTCCTACAATGAGCAGTTCTTC.